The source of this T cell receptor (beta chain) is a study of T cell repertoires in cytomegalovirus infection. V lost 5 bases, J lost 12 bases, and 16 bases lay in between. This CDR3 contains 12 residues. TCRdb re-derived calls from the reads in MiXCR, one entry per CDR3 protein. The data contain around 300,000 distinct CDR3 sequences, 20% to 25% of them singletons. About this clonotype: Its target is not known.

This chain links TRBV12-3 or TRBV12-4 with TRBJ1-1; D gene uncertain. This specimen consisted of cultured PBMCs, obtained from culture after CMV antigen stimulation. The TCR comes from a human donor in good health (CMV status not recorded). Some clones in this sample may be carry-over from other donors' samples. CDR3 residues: CASSPDGSYPFF. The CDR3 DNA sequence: TGTGCCAGCAGTCCCGACGGCTCCTACCCTTTCTTT.